This entry lists 28 T cell receptor beta chains sequenced from one sample in a study of blood T cell repertoires in COVID-19. This table comes from immunoSEQ multiplex PCR, and its TCRdb copy is limited to in-frame clones, with some not included. The table includes roughly 34,000 clones, 80% to 90% detected once. Sequenced input: peripheral blood. All receptors derive from a man aged 55 to 70 with active COVID-19.

The chain uses TRBV3-1 (or the pseudogene TRBV3-2) and TRBJ2-5; D possibly corresponds to TRBD2 (6 bases). Germline values: CDR1 LGHDT, CDR2 YNNKEL (reference sequence). V gave up 2 bases and J gave up 2 bases, with 9 bases separating them. The CDR3 spans 14 residues. The CDR3 spells CASSQWGDQETQYF. The DNA of the CDR3 is TGTGCCAGCAGCCAATGGGGGGATCAAGAGACCCAGTACTTC.

V is TRBV6-5 and J is TRBJ2-6; D gene uncertain. This CDR3 has 13 residues. Deletions cut 10 bases from V and 0 bases from J, with 7 bases between. CDR1 and CDR2 (germline): MNHEY, SVGAGI. This CDR3 is CATLGSGANVLTF. Here the CDR3 DNA reads TGTGCCACCCTCGGCTCTGGGGCCAACGTCCTGACTTTC.

The chain couples TRBV5-8 to TRBJ2-3; TRBD2 matches at 12 bases. From germline, CDR1 is SGHTS and CDR2 YDEGEE. J gave up 2 bases and V 6 bases, and 13 bases lay outside the gene matches. The CDR3 is 18 amino acids. CDR3 nucleotides: TGTGCCAGCACCCCCCGGACTAGCGGGATTGATTTCACAGATACGCAGTATTTT. This translates into CASTPRTSGIDFTDTQYF.

Only one count was recorded for this clone. The V and J genes are TRBV7-2 and TRBJ2-7; D call uncertain. The CDR3 is 13 residues long. Germline V lookup: CDR1 SGHTA, CDR2 FQGNSA. The V end was cut by 8 bases, the J end by 4 bases, with 15 bases between. The CDR3 bases are TGTGCCAGCGGTTCAGGAAGTCCTTACGAGCAGTACTTC. This translates into CASGSGSPYEQYF.

The genes are TRBV25-1 and TRBJ2-2; maybe TRBD1 (5 bases). The germline V and J ends were trimmed by 0 bases and 3 bases, with 11 bases remaining between them. CDR1 and CDR2 (germline): MGHDK, SYGVNS. The CDR3 spans 16 residues. CDR3 loop: CASSEYREEDTGELFF. The CDR3 nucleotides read TGTGCCAGCAGTGAATACAGGGAAGAGGACACCGGGGAGCTGTTTTTT.

The chain combines TRBV11-3 with TRBJ2-3, with 8 positions matching TRBD1. Germline V gene lookup returns CDR1 SGHNT and CDR2 YENEEA. J gave up 4 bases and V 4 bases, and 7 bases lay outside the gene matches. The CDR3 is 15 amino acids. The CDR3 loop is CASSSRTGPPDTQYF. The DNA of the CDR3 is TGTGCCAGCAGCTCCCGGACAGGGCCCCCAGATACGCAGTATTTT.

The rearrangement joins TRBV25-1 to TRBJ2-5, with no clear D. Germline CDR1 is MGHDK and CDR2 is SYGVNS. Trimming pared 0 bases from V and 2 bases from J, leaving 16 bases between. The CDR3 has 17 amino acids. The CDR3 protein is CASSEYLLTRKQETQYF. The CDR3 DNA is TGTGCCAGCAGTGAATATCTCTTGACACGAAAGCAAGAGACCCAGTACTTC.

The chain combines TRBV6-6 with TRBJ1-1; 8 bases are a match to TRBD1. This CDR3 is built from 14 residues. Per the germline V gene, CDR1 is MNHNY and CDR2 is SVGAGI (reference sequence). Trimming took 6 bases from V and 2 from J; bases not matched to a gene: 5. CDR3 sequence (DNA): TGTGCCAGCAGCACTACAGGGGGAAACACTGAAGCTTTCTTT. This translates into CASSTTGGNTEAFF.

The chain carries TRBV6-5 and TRBJ1-2, with 7 bases identical to TRBD1. CDR3 length: 15 amino acids. The V gene's germline CDR1 is MNHEY and CDR2 SVGAGI. The junction had 10 bases not matched to a gene; V was cut back by 5 bases and J by 4 bases. The CDR3 here is CASSPSGTVTYGYTF. CDR3 in DNA: TGTGCCAGCAGTCCCTCCGGGACAGTTACCTATGGCTACACCTTC.

V gene TRBV7-9 combines with J gene TRBJ2-5, with D maybe TRBD2 (5 bases). The CDR3 totals 16 residues. From germline, CDR1 is SEHNR and CDR2 FQNEAQ (reference sequence). Between the trimmed V and J ends, which lost 5 bases and 5 bases, there was a span of 21 bases. As DNA, the CDR3 is TGTGCCAGCAGCGCTCAGGCGGGCCTAGGGCGGGAGACCCAGTACTTC. Translation gives CASSAQAGLGRETQYF.

The CDR3, as DNA: TGTGCCAGCTCACCACCGGAGACCCGCGGTGAAAAACTGTTTTTT. Protein sequence: CASSPPETRGEKLFF. This chain uses TRBV18 with TRBJ1-4; D ambiguous. This CDR3 is 15 amino acids long. Trimming shortened V by 0 bases and J by 7 bases, and 12 bases separated the two germline ends. The germline V gene has CDR1 KGHSH and CDR2 LQKENI.

This rearrangement joins TRBV7-8 to TRBJ2-3, with 13 bases matching TRBD2. Germline loops: CDR1 SGHVS, CDR2 FQNEAQ. Unmatched junction bases numbered 6, after V lost 5 bases and J lost 4 bases. There are 16 residues in the CDR3. Here the CDR3 reads CASSTWTSGRADTQYF. CDR3 in DNA: TGTGCCAGCAGCACGTGGACTAGCGGGAGAGCAGATACGCAGTATTTT.

The rearrangement links TRBV3-1 (or the pseudogene TRBV3-2) to TRBJ2-7, with D perhaps TRBD1 (5 bases). V was shortened by 3 bases and J by 7 bases, with 7 bases between the two germline ends. This CDR3 comprises 11 residues. Per germline, CDR1 LGHDT and CDR2 YNNKEL (reference sequence). The CDR3 spells CASSQKGEQYF. The CDR3 DNA reads TGTGCCAGCAGCCAGAAGGGGGAGCAGTACTTC.

The chain couples TRBV27 to TRBJ1-1, with D perhaps TRBD1 (6 bases). The ends were cut back, 3 bases at V and 0 bases at J, with 17 bases in the middle. Germline-derived CDR1 and CDR2 are MNHEY and SMNVEV (reference sequence). The CDR3 loop spans 17 amino acids. CDR3 sequence (DNA): TGTGCCAGCAGTTTCAACCCCTTACAGGGTTTGAACACTGAAGCTTTCTTT. It is translated as CASSFNPLQGLNTEAFF.

V usage is TRBV12-3 or TRBV12-4 and J usage is TRBJ2-7; D not resolved. V lost 3 bases, J lost 2 bases, and 8 bases lay in between. The CDR3 spans 13 residues. The DNA of the CDR3 is TGTGCCAGCAGTTTGGAGTCGGCCTACGAGCAGTACTTC. Translated: CASSLESAYEQYF.

The chain has TRBV5-1 and TRBJ2-7; 9 bases are shared with TRBD1. The CDR3 sequence is 16 residues long. Unmatched junction bases numbered 8, after V lost 0 bases and J lost 4 bases. Per germline, CDR1 SGHRS and CDR2 YFSETQ. CDR3 sequence (DNA): TGCGCCAGCAGCTTGGGGCCCCGGGACAGGGATTACGAGCAGTACTTC. It yields the protein CASSLGPRDRDYEQYF.

This chain uses TRBV21-1 with TRBJ2-7; the table's TRBD1 call for D was not verified on the DNA. TRBV21-1 is given as a pseudogene. CDR3 size: 16 residues. CDR3: CASSKVETGGGYEQYF. DNA for the CDR3: TGTGCCAGCAGCAAAGTTGAGACAGGGGGCGGTTACGAGCAGTACTTC.

J is TRBJ2-4 and V is TRBV7-9; TRBD2 might be the D (5 bases). Germline CDR1 SEHNR, CDR2 FQNEAQ (reference sequence). The germline V and J ends were trimmed by 6 bases and 9 bases, with 12 bases remaining between them. This CDR3 is 12 amino acids long. CDR3: CASSRELGIQYF. Here the CDR3 DNA reads TGTGCCAGCAGTAGGGAGTTGGGCATTCAGTACTTC. Drawing the rest from reference TRBV7-9 and TRBJ2-4, the complete variable domain is DTGVSQNPRHKITKRGQNVTFRCDPISEHNRLYWYRQTLGQGPEFLTYFQNEAQLEKSRLLSDRFSAERPKGSFSTLEIQRTEQGDSAMYLCASSRELGIQYFGAGTRLSVL.

This clone is medium-sized by share. The gene calls are TRBV2 and TRBJ2-7; TRBD2 is a possible D gene (6 bases). The CDR3 has 14 residues. Germline CDR1 reads SNHLY; CDR2 reads FYNNEI. Trimming removed 6 bases from V and 2 bases from J, with 14 bases in between. The CDR3 here is CASSAGTSPYEQYF. In DNA form, the CDR3 reads TGTGCCAGCAGCGCCGGGACTTCACCCTACGAGCAGTACTTC.

The rearrangement links TRBV19 to TRBJ1-2, with D unresolved. The germline V and J ends were trimmed by 1 base and 4 bases, with 13 bases remaining between them. Germline CDR1 and CDR2: LNHDA and SQIVND (reference sequence). The length of the CDR3 is 15 residues. The CDR3 region is CASSIVGARSYGYTF. CDR3 sequence (DNA): TGTGCCAGTAGTATAGTCGGCGCGAGGAGCTATGGCTACACCTTC.

This chain uses TRBV6-2 or TRBV6-3 with TRBJ2-5, with TRBD2 identical over 8 bases. V gave up 2 bases and J gave up 0 bases; unmatched junction bases: 8. The germline V gene encodes CDR1 MNHEY and CDR2 SVGEGT. The CDR3 consists of 17 residues. The CDR3 spells CASSYPIKLADQETQYF. CDR3 DNA: TGTGCCAGCAGTTACCCCATAAAACTAGCGGACCAAGAGACCCAGTACTTC.

This clone is a singleton in its sample. CDR3 DNA sequence: TGTGCCAGCAGCTTTGACAGGGCAACTAATGAAAAACTGTTTTTT. Translated: CASSFDRATNEKLFF. The chain couples TRBV7-2 to TRBJ1-4; 7 bases map to TRBD1. The CDR3 has 15 amino acids. Germline assignment: CDR1 SGHTA and CDR2 FQGNSA. V trimming: 3 bases; J trimming: 0 bases; junction bases outside the gene matches: 1.

The J gene is TRBJ2-7, the V gene TRBV6-2 or TRBV6-3, with D perhaps TRBD1 (6 bases). Trimming took 1 base from V and 5 from J, leaving 12 bases between them. From germline, CDR1 is MNHEY and CDR2 SVGEGT. The length of the CDR3 is 14 residues. The CDR3 here is CASSYWLGGDEQYF. CDR3 DNA sequence: TGTGCCAGCAGTTACTGGTTAGGGGGTGACGAGCAGTACTTC.

The chain's CDR3 is CASSPSPSYGYTF. The CDR3 bases are TGTGCCAGCAGTCCTTCTCCGTCTTATGGCTACACCTTC. The V gene is TRBV27, the J gene TRBJ1-2, with D unresolved. From germline, CDR1 is MNHEY and CDR2 SMNVEV (reference sequence). CDR3 length: 13 residues. V shed 5 bases and J shed 5 bases, with 12 bases lying between them.

This chain joins TRBV11-1 and TRBJ1-1; D is ambiguous. V was pared by 1 base and J by 2 bases, with 11 bases between. Germline CDR1 is SGHAT and CDR2 is FQDESV (reference sequence). This CDR3 region has 15 residues. The CDR3 loop is CASSLGPVANTEAFF. The CDR3 DNA reads as TGTGCCAGCAGCTTAGGTCCGGTCGCAAACACTGAAGCTTTCTTT.

The chain employs TRBV6-5 and TRBJ2-1, with a tentative D call TRBD1 (6 bases). The ends were cut back, 6 bases at V and 5 bases at J, with 11 bases in the middle. The CDR3 consists of 13 residues. CDR1 is MNHEY, CDR2 SVGAGI, per germline. CDR3 sequence reads: CASRGTPHNEQFF. The CDR3 DNA reads TGTGCCAGCAGAGGGACACCACACAATGAGCAGTTCTTC.

The rearrangement joins TRBV29-1 to TRBJ2-2, with D tentatively TRBD2 (6 bases). Germline V gene data show CDR1 as SQVTM and CDR2 as ANQGSEA. This CDR3 has 16 amino acids. V was trimmed by 3 bases and J by 6 bases, leaving 20 bases between them. CDR3 sequence (DNA): TGCAGCGTTGACCTACCGGGACTCCCCGGGTCCGGGGAGCTGTTTTTT. Its protein product is CSVDLPGLPGSGELFF.

In its sample, this clone was seen once. The chain couples TRBV5-1 to TRBJ2-5, with TRBD2 identical over 10 bases. Germline CDR1 is SGHRS and CDR2 is YFSETQ. This CDR3 has 17 residues. V shed 0 bases, J shed 2 bases, and the junction held 7 bases outside the gene matches. The CDR3 region has the DNA TGCGCCAGCAGCTTGGCTAGCGGGAGCTTAGGGCAAGAGACCCAGTACTTC. As protein: CASSLASGSLGQETQYF.